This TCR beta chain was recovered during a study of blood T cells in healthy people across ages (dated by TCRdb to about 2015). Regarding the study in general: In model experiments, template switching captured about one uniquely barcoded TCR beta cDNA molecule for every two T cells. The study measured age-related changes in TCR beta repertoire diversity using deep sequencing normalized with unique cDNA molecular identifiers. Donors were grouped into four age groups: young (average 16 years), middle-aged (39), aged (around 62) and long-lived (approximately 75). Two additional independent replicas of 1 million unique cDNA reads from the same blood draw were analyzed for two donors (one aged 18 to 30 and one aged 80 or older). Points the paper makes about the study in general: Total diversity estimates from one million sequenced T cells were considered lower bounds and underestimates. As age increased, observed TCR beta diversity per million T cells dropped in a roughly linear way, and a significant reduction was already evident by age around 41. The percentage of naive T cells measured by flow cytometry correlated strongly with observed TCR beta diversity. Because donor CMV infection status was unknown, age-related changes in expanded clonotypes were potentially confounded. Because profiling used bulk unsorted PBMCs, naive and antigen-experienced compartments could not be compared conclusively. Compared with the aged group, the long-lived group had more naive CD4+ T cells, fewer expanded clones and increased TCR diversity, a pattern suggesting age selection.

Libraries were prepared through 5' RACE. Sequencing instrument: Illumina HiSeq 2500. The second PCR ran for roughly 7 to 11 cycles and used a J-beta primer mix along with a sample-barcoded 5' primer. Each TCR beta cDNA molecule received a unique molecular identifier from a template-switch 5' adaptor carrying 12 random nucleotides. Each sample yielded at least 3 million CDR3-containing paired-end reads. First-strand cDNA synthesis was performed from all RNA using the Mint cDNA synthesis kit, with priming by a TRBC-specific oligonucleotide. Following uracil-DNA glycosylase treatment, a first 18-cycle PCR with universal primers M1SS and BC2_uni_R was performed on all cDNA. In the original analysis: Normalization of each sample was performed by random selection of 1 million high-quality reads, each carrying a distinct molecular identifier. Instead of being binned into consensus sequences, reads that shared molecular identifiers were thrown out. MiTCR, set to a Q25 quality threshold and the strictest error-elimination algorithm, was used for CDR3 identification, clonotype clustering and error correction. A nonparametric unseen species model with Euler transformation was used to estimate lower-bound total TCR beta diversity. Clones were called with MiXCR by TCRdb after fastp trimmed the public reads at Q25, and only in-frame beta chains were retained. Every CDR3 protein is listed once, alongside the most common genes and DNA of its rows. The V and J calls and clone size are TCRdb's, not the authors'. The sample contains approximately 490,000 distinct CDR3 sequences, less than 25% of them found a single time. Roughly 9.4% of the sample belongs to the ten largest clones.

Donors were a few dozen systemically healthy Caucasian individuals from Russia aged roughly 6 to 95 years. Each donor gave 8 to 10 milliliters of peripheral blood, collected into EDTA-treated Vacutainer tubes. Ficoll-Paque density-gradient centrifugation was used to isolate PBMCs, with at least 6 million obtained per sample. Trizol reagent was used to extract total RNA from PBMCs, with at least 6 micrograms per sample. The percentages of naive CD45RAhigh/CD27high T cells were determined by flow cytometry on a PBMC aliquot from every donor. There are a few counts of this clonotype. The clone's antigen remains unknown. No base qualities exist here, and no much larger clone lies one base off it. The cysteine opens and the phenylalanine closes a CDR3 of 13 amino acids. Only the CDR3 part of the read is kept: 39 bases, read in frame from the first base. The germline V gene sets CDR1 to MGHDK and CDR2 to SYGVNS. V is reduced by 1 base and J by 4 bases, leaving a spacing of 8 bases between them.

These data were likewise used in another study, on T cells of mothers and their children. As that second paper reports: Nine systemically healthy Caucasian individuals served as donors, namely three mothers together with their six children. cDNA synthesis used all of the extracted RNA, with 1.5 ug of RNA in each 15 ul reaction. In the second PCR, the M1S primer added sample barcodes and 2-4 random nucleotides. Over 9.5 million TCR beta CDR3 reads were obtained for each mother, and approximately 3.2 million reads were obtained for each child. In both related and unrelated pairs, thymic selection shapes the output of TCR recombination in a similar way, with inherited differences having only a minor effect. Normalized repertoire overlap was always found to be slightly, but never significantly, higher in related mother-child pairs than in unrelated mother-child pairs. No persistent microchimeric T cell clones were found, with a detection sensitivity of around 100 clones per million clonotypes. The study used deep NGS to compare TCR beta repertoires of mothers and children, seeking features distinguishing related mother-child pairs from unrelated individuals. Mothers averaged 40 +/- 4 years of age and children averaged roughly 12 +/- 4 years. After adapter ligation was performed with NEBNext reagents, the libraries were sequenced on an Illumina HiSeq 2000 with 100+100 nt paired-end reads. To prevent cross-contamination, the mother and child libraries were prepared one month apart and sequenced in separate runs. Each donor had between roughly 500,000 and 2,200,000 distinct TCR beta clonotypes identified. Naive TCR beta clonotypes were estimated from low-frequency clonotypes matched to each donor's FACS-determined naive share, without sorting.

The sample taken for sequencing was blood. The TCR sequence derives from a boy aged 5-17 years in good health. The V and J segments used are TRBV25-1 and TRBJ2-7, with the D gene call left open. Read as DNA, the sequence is TGTGCCAGCAGTGAATCCCCCTCGTACGAGCAGTACTTC. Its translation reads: CASSESPSYEQYF.